This TCR beta chain was profiled in a study of vaccination effects on CD4 cells after COVID-19. Notes on the study in general: Few convalescent patients, and no early post-infection timepoints, were available to the study.

Antigen-specific CD4+ T cells expanded by the ViraFEST assay with viral peptide pools were then sequenced. Investigators separated out CD4+ T cells once approximately 11 days of culture had passed. Infection with SARS-CoV-2 occurred in the person between March and December 2020, and PCR confirmed it. In culture with approximately 10 IU/ml IL-2 and about 10 ug/ml peptides, PBMC were grown at some 2 million per well. IL-2 medium supplanted half the medium on days 3 and 7. This clone showed up just a few times. What it recognizes is unknown. Germline V gives CDR1 GTSNPN, CDR2 SVGIG (reference sequence). V dropped 4 bases and J dropped 0 bases, with 24 bases sitting between them. This CDR3 contains 18 residues. TCRdb's copy holds only in-frame clones and misses some; the assay was immunoSEQ multiplex PCR. The top ten hold 30% to 40% of the sample, which has tens of thousands of clones, just under 75% seen once.

V gene TRBV30 combines with J gene TRBJ1-1; D possibly corresponds to TRBD1 (6 bases). The starting material was CD4+ T cells from PBMCs cultured with a peptide pool, obtained before COVID-19 vaccination. This TCR was sampled from a human donor who had a prior SARS-CoV-2 infection. The CDR3 DNA reads as TGTGCCTGGACCCCCACTCGACAGGTTGGGATGGTGAACACTGAAGCTTTCTTT. Translation gives CAWTPTRQVGMVNTEAFF.